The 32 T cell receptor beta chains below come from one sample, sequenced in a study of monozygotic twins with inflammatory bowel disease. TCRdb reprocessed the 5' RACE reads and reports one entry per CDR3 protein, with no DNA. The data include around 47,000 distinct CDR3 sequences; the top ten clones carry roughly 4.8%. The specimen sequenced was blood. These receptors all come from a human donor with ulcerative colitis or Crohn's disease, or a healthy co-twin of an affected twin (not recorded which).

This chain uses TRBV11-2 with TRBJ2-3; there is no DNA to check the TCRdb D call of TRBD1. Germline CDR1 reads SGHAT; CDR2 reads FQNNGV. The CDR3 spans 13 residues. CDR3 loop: CASSLEWLAPGDF.

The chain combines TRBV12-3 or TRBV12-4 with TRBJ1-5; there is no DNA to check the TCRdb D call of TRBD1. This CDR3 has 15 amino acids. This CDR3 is CASRTGTGYNQPQHF.

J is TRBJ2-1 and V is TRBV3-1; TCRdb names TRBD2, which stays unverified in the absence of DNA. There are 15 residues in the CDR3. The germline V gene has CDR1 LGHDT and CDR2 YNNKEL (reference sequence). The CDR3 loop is CASSRPSIKGNEQFF.

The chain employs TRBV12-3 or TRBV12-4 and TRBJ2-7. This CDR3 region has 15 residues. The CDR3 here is CASSLPLAGLYEQYF.

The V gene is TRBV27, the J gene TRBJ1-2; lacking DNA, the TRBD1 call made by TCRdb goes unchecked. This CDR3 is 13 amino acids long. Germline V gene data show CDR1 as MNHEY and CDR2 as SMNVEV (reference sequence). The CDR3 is CASRTGGKYGYTF.

CDR3 loop: CSARDYLQNMNTEAFF. This chain connects TRBV20-1 to TRBJ1-1. This CDR3 is 16 amino acids long. The germline CDR1 and CDR2 sequences are DFQATT and SNEGSKA (reference sequence).

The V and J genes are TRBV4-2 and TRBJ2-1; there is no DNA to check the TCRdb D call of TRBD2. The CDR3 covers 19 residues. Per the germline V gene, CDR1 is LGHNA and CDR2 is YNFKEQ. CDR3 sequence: CASSQEALARQGHYNEQFF.

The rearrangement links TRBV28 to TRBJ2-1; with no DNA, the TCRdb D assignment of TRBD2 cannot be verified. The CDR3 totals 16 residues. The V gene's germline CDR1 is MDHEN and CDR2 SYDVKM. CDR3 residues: CASSSKDPLVYNEQFF.

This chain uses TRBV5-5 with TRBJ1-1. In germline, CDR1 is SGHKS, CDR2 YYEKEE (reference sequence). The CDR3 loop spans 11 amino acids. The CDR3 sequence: CASSLNSEAFF.

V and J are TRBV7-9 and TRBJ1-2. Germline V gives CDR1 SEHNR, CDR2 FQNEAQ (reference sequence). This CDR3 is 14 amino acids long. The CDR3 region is CASSSSGGSRGYTF.

CDR3 residues: CASSPRTLSGYTF. The V and J genes are TRBV19 and TRBJ1-2. The CDR3 is 13 amino acids. CDR1 is LNHDA and CDR2 is SQIVND in the germline V gene (reference sequence).

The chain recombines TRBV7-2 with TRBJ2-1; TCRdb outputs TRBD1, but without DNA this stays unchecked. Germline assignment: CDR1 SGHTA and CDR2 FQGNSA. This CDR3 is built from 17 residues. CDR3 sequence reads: CASMGPIQGSTYNEQFF.

The chain's CDR3 is CASSSRQGAHEQYF. This sequence joins TRBV7-2 and TRBJ2-7; TCRdb gives TRBD1 as the D gene, but with no DNA this cannot be confirmed. Germline CDR1 SGHTA, CDR2 FQGNSA. The CDR3 covers 14 residues.

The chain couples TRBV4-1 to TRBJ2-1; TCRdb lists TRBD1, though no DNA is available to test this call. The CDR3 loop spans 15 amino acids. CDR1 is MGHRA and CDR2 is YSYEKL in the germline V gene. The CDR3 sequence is CASSQEDRGYNEQFF.

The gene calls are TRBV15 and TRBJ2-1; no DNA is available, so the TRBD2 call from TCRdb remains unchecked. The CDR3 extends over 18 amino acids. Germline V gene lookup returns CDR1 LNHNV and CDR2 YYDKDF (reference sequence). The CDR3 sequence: CATSRDLSGGSIYNEQFF.

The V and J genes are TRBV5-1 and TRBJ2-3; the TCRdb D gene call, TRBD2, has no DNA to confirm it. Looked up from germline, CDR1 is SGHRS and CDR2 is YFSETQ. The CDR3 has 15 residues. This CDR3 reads CASSSLAGGTDTQYF. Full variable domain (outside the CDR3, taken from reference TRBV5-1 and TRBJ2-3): KAGVTQTPRYLIKTRGQQVTLSCSPISGHRSVSWYQQTPGQGLQFLFEYFSETQRNKGNFPGRFSGRQFSNSRSEMNVSTLELGDSALYLCASSSLAGGTDTQYFGPGTRLTVL.

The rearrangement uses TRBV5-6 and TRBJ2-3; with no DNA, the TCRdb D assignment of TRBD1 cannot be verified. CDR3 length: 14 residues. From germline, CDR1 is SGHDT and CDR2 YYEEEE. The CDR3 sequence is CASTNSGGGDTQYF.

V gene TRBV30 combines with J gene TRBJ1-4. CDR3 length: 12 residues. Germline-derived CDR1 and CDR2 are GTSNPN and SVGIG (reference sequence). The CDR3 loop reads CAWRVGVEKLFF. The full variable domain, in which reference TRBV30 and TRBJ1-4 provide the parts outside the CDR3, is SQTIHQWPATLVQPVGSPLSLECTVEGTSNPNLYWYRQAAGRGLQLLFYSVGIGQISSEVPQNLSASRPQDRQFILSSKKLLLSDSGFYLCAWRVGVEKLFFGSGTQLSVL.

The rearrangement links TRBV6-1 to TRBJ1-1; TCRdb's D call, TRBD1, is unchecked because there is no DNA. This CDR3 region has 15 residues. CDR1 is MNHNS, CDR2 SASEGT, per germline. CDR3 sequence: CASSSRTLQGTEAFF.

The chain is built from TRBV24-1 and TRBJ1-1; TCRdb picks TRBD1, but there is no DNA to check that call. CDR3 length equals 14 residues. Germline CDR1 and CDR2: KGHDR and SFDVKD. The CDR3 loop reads CATSTGHLNTEAFF.

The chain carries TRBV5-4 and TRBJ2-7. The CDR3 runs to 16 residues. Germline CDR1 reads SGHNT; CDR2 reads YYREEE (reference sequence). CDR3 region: CASRLIGQAGSYEQYF.

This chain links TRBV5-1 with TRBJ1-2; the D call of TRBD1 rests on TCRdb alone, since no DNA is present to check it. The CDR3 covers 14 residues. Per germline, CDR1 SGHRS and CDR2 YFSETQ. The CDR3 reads CASSGQDMTYGYTF. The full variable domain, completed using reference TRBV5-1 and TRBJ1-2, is KAGVTQTPRYLIKTRGQQVTLSCSPISGHRSVSWYQQTPGQGLQFLFEYFSETQRNKGNFPGRFSGRQFSNSRSEMNVSTLELGDSALYLCASSGQDMTYGYTFGSGTRLTVV.

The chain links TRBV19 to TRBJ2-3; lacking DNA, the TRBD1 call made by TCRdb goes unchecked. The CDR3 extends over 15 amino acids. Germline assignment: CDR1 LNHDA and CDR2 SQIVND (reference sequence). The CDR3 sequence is CASSIGAFSTDTQYF.

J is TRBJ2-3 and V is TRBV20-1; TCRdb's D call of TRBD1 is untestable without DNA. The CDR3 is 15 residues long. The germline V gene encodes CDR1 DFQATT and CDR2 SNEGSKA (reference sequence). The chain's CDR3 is CSARDFGGGTDTQYF.

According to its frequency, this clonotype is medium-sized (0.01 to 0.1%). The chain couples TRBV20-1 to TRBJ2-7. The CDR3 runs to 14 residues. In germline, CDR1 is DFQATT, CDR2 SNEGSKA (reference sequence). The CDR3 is CSAPEMGFGYEQYF.

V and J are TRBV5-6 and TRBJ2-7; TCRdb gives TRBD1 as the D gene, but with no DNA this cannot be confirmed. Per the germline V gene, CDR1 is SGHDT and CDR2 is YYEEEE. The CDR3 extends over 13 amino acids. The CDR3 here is CASSMGQYYEQYF.

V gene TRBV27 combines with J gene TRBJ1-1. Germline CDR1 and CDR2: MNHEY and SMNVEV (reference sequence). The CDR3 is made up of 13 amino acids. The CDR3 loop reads CASSGGSSTEAFF.

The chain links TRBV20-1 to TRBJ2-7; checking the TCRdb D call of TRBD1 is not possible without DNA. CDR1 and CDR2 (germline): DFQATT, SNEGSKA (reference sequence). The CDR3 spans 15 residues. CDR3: CSASRRQGFSYEQYF.

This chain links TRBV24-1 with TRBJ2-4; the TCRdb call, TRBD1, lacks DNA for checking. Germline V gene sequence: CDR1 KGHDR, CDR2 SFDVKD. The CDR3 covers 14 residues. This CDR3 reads CATSDLGQGNMQYF.

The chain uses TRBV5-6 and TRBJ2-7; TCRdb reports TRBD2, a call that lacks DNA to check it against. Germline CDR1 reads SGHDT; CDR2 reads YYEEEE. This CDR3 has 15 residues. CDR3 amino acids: CASSLVDSDMNEQYF.

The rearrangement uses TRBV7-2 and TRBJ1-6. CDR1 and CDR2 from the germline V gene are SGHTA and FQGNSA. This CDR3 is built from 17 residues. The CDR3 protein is CASSSTNRGSYNSPLHF.

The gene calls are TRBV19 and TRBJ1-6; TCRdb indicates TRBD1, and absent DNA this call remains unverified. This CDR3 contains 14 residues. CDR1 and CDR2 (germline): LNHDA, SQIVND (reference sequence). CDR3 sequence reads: CASSTGTDNSPLHF.